Following are 12 T cell receptor beta chains from one sample sequenced in a study of CD8+ T cells in alopecia areata. Reverse transcribed after extraction, RNA yielded cDNA as the sequencing template. Assay: immunoSEQ multiplex PCR; the TCRdb copy retains only in-frame clones and omits some. The table shows about 37,000 clones, with around 57% occurring only once. The authors sorted CD4+ cells into CD25+CD127- cells for a handful of patients. Sequencing used CD4+ Tregs sorted from blood. These receptors were collected from a human donor with alopecia areata.

This clone was seen more than once but under ten times. The chain has TRBV18 and TRBJ1-2; D might be TRBD1 (6 bases). CDR1 is KGHSH and CDR2 is LQKENI in the germline V gene. V lost 0 bases and J lost 10, with 15 bases in between. The CDR3 totals 14 residues. The CDR3 bases are TGTGCCAGCTCACCACCAGGACAGTTCCCCGACTACACCTTC. Residues: CASSPPGQFPDYTF.

This clone appeared a few times. The V call is TRBV29-1, the J call TRBJ2-3; 9 positions agree with TRBD2. V trimming: 3 bases; J trimming: 0 bases; junction bases outside the gene matches: 22. The germline CDR1 and CDR2 sequences are SQVTM and ANQGSEA. This CDR3 spans 21 amino acids. The CDR3 spells CSVDRLAGRGGVSPSTDTQYF. The CDR3 DNA is TGCAGCGTTGATCGGCTAGCGGGACGCGGGGGGGTATCACCTAGCACAGATACGCAGTATTTT.

In its sample, this clone was seen once. The J gene is TRBJ2-7, the V gene TRBV5-1, with TRBD1 as a possible D gene (5 bases). Germline CDR1 SGHRS, CDR2 YFSETQ. This CDR3 region has 12 residues. V lost 3 bases and J 6 bases, leaving 10 bases between the germline ends. The CDR3, as DNA: TGCGCCAGCAGCTACCAGGGATCCGAGCAGTACTTC. Amino acids: CASSYQGSEQYF.

This clone occurred a few times. V is TRBV29-1 and J is TRBJ2-5; 12 bases match TRBD1. With V trimmed by 4 bases and J by 4 bases, 7 bases remained unmatched. Germline-derived CDR1 and CDR2 are SQVTM and ANQGSEA. CDR3 length: 15 amino acids. CDR3 bases: TGCAGCGTTGGATCCGGGACAGGGGGCGGAGAGACCCAGTACTTC. Protein product: CSVGSGTGGGETQYF.

As DNA, the CDR3 is TGTGCCACCAGCAGAGCCTACAATGAGCAGTTCTTC. Protein: CATSRAYNEQFF. The chain is built from TRBV15 and TRBJ2-1; the D is unclear. V shed 1 base and J shed 2 bases, with 0 bases lying between them. Germline loops: CDR1 LNHNV, CDR2 YYDKDF (reference sequence). The CDR3 is 12 amino acids.

Only a few counts were recorded for this clone. The chain carries TRBV18 and TRBJ1-2, with 8 bases that match TRBD1. Looked up from germline, CDR1 is KGHSH and CDR2 is LQKENI. The J segment lost 9 bases and the V segment lost 3 bases, leaving 12 bases of the junction unmatched. The CDR3 sequence is 15 residues long. The CDR3 coding sequence is TGTGCCAGCTCACCCTTCCAGGGACAGGATAGGAGCTACACCTTC. This gives the protein CASSPFQGQDRSYTF.

The chain carries TRBV28 and TRBJ1-2, with D unresolved. There are 12 residues in the CDR3. Trimming left V 4 bases short and J 2 bases short, with 5 bases between. Germline V lookup: CDR1 MDHEN, CDR2 SYDVKM. CDR3 sequence (DNA): TGTGCCAGCAGTTCTCGGAACTATGGCTACACCTTC. The encoded protein is CASSSRNYGYTF.

This clone was recorded a few times. The V gene is TRBV7-9, the J gene TRBJ1-6; D unresolved. This CDR3 is 13 amino acids long. V was shortened by 4 bases and J by 5 bases, with 6 bases between the two germline ends. CDR1 is SEHNR, CDR2 FQNEAQ, per germline (reference sequence). Here the CDR3 DNA reads TGTGCCAGCAGCTCCTCGAATAATTCACCCCTCCACTTT. This codes for CASSSSNNSPLHF.

This clone occurred a few times. The CDR3 sequence: CASSLDRSLYGYTF. CDR3 bases: TGTGCCAGCAGCTTAGACAGGTCACTCTATGGCTACACCTTC. This chain uses TRBV7-8 with TRBJ1-2, with D perhaps matching TRBD1 (5 bases). The CDR3 has 14 residues. Germline lookup yields CDR1 SGHVS and CDR2 FQNEAQ. V lost 1 base and J lost 4, with 10 bases in between.

V gene TRBV5-1 combines with J gene TRBJ1-2; D may be TRBD1 (6 bases). The CDR3 length is 15 residues. Trimming left V 1 base short and J 6 bases short, with 16 bases between. Germline V gene lookup returns CDR1 SGHRS and CDR2 YFSETQ. DNA for the CDR3: TGCGCCAGCAGCTTGATCCGACAGGCGTTTGATGGCTACACCTTC. Its protein is CASSLIRQAFDGYTF.

This clone was seen a few times. The V gene is TRBV7-2, the J gene TRBJ2-3, with D hard to call. V was clipped by 5 bases and J by 5 bases, with 8 bases between them. The CDR3 covers 12 residues. CDR1 and CDR2 (germline): SGHTA, FQGNSA. CDR3 nucleotides: TGTGCCAGCAGCGGGGTAGGAGATACGCAGTATTTT. Translating it yields CASSGVGDTQYF.

This clone was seen a few times. V and J are TRBV6-5 and TRBJ1-1; D might be TRBD1 (5 bases). The V gene lost 1 base and the J gene lost 0 bases, with 12 bases spanning the gap. Germline CDR1 is MNHEY and CDR2 is SVGAGI. This CDR3 is built from 16 residues. The CDR3 DNA follows: TGTGCCAGCAGTTACTTTGCAGGGCTAATGAACACTGAAGCTTTCTTT. Translated: CASSYFAGLMNTEAFF.